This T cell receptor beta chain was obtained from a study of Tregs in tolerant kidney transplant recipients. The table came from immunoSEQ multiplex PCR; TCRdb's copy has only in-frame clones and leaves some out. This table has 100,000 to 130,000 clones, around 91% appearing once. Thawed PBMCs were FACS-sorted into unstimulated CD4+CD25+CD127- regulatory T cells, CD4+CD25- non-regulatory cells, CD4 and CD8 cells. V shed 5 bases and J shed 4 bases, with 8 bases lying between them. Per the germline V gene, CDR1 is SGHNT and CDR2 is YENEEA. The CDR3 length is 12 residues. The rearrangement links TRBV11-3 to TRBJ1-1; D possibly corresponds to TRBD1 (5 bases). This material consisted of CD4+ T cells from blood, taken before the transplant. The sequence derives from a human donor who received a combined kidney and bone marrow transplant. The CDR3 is CASSAQGTEAFF. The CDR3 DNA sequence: TGTGCCAGCAGCGCTCAGGGCACTGAAGCTTTCTTT.